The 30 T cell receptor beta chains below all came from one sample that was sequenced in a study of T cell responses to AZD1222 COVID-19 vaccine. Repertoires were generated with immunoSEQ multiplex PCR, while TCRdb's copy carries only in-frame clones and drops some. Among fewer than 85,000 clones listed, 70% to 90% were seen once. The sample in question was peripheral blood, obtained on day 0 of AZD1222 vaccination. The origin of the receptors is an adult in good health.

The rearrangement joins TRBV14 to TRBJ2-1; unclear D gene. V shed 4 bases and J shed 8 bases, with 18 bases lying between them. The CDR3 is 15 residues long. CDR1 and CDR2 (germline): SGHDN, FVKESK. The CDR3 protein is CASSPLVGLTDEQFF. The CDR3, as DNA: TGTGCCAGCAGCCCGCTAGTAGGGCTTACAGATGAGCAGTTCTTC.

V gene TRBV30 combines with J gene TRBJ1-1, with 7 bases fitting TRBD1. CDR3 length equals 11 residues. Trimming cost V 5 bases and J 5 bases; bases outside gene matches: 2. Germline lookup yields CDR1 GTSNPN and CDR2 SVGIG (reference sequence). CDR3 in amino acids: CAWHRGTEAFF. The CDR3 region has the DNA TGTGCCTGGCACAGGGGTACTGAAGCTTTCTTT.

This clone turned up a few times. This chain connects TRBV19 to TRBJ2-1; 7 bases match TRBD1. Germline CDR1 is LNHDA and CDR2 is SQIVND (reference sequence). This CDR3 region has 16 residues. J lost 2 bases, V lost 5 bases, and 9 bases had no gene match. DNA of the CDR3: TGTGCCAGTAGTTCAAAAACAGGGGCCACCTACAATGAGCAGTTCTTC. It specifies CASSSKTGATYNEQFF.

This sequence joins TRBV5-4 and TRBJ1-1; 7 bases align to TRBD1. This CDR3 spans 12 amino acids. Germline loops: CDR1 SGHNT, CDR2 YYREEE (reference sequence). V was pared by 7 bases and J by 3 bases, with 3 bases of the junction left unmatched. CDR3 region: CASGTVDTEAFF. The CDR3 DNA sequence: TGTGCCAGCGGGACAGTTGACACTGAAGCTTTCTTT. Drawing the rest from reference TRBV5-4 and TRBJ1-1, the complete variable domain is ETGVTQSPTHLIKTRGQQVTLRCSSQSGHNTVSWYQQALGQGPQFIFQYYREEENGRGNFPPRFSGLQFPNYSSELNVNALELDDSALYLCASGTVDTEAFFGQGTRLTVV.

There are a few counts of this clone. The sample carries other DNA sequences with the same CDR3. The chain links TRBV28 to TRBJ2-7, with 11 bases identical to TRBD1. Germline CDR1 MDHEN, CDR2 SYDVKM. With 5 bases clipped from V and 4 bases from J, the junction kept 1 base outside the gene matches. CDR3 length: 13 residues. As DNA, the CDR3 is TGTGCCAGCAGTCGGGACAGGGGGTACGAGCAGTACTTC. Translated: CASSRDRGYEQYF.

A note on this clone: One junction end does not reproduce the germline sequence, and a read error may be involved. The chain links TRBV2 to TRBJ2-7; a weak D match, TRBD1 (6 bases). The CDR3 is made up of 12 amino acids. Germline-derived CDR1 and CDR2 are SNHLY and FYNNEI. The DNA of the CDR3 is TGTGCCAGCAGGGAAGGGGGCTACGAGCAGTACTTC. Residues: CASREGGYEQYF.

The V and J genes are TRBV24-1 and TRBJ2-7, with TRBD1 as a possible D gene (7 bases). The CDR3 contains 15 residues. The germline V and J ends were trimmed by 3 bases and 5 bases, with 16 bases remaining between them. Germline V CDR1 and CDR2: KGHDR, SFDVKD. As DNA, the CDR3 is TGTGCCACCAGTGATCCCCAGGGGGGTTTTGACGAGCAGTACTTC. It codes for CATSDPQGGFDEQYF.

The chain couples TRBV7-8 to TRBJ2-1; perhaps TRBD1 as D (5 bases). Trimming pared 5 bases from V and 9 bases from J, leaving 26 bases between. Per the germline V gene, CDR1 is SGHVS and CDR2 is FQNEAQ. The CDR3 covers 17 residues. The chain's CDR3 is CASSPWQGRLVGVEQFF. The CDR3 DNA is TGTGCCAGCAGCCCATGGCAGGGTAGGTTAGTTGGGGTTGAGCAGTTCTTC.

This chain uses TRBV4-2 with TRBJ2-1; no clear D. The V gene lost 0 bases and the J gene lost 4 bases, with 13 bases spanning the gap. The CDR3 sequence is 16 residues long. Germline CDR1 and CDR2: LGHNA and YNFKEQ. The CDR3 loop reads CASSQDIGNDYNEQFF. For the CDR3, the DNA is TGTGCCAGCAGCCAAGATATAGGTAACGATTACAATGAGCAGTTCTTC.

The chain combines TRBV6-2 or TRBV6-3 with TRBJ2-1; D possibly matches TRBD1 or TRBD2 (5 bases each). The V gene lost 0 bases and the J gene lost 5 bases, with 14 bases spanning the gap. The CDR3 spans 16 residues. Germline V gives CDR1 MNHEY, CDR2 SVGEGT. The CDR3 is CASSYSFRGGHNEQFF. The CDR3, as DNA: TGTGCCAGCAGTTACTCGTTCCGGGGCGGGCACAATGAGCAGTTCTTC.

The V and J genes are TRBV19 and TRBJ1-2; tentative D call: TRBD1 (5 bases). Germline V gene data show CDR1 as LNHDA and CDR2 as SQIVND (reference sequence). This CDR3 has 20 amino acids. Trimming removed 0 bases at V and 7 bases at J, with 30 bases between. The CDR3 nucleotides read TGTGCCAGTAGTATAGATAACCCATCTCCGGGCAGGGAAGCTTTTGGTGGCTACACCTTC. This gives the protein CASSIDNPSPGREAFGGYTF.

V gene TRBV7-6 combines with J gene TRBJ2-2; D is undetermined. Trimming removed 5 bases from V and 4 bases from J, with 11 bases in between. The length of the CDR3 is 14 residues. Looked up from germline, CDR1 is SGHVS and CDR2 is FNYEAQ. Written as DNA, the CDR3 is TGTGCCAGCAGCATTAGCCCGCGCACCGGGGAGCTGTTTTTT. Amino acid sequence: CASSISPRTGELFF. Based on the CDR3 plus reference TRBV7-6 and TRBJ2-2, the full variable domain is GAGVSQSPRYKVTKRGQDVALRCDPISGHVSLYWYRQALGQGPEFLTYFNYEAQQDKSGLPNDRFSAERPEGSISTLTIQRTEQRDSAMYRCASSISPRTGELFFGEGSRLTVL.

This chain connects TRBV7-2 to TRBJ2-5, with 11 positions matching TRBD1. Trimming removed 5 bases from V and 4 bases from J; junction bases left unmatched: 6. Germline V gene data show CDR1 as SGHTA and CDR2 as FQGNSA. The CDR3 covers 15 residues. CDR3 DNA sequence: TGTGCCAGCAGCGTGACCGGGACAGGGGGAGAGACCCAGTACTTC. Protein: CASSVTGTGGETQYF.

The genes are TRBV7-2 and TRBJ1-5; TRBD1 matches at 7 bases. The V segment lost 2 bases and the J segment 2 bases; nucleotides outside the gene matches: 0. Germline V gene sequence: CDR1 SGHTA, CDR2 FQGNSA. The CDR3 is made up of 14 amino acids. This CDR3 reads CASSLQGGNQPQHF. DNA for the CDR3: TGTGCCAGCAGCTTACAGGGGGGCAATCAGCCCCAGCATTTT.

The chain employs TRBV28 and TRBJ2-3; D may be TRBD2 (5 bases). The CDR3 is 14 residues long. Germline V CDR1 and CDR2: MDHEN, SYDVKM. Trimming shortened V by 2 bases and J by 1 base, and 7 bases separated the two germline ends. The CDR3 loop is CASSLTGGTDTQYF. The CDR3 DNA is TGTGCCAGCAGTTTAACCGGGGGCACAGATACGCAGTATTTT.

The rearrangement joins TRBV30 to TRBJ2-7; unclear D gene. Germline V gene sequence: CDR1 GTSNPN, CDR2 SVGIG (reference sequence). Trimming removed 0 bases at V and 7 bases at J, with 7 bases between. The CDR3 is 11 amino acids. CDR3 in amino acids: CAWSVAREQYF. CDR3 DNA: TGTGCCTGGAGTGTGGCCAGAGAGCAGTACTTC.

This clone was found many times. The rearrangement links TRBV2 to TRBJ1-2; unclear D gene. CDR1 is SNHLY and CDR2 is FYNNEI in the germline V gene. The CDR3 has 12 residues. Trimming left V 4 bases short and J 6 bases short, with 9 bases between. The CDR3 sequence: CASSAAGDGYTF. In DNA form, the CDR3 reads TGTGCCAGCAGTGCAGCAGGTGATGGCTACACCTTC.

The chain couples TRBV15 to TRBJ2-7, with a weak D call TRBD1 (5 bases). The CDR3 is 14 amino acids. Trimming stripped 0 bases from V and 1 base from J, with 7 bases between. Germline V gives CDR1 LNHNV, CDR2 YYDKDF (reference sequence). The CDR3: CATSRDKGSYEQYF. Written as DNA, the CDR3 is TGTGCCACCAGCAGAGACAAGGGGTCCTACGAGCAGTACTTC.

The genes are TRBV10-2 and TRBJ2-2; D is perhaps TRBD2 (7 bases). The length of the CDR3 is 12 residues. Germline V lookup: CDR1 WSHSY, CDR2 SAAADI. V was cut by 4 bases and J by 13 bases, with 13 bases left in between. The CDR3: CASSGEGDWLFF. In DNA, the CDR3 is TGCGCCAGCAGTGGGGAGGGGGATTGGCTGTTTTTT.

This CDR3 is CASSRGGTYYNEQFF. CDR3 in DNA: TGTGCCAGCAGTAGGGGGGGGACATATTACAATGAGCAGTTCTTC. The rearrangement joins TRBV3-1 (or the pseudogene TRBV3-2) to TRBJ2-1; D possibly corresponds to TRBD2 (7 bases). CDR3 length equals 15 residues. Trimming pared 6 bases from V and 4 bases from J, leaving 16 bases between. Germline V gene data show CDR1 as LGHDT and CDR2 as YNNKEL (reference sequence).

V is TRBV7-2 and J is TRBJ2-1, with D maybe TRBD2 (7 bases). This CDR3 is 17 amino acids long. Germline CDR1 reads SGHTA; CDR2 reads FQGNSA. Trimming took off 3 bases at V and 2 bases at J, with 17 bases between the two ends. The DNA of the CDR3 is TGTGCCAGCAGCTTTCAAGGGGGGGCCGGCACCTACAATGAGCAGTTCTTC. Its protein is CASSFQGGAGTYNEQFF.

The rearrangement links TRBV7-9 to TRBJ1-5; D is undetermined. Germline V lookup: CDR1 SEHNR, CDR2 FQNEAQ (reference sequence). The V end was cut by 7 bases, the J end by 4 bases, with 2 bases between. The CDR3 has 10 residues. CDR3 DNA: TGTGCCAGCAAGAATCAGCCCCAGCATTTT. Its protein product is CASKNQPQHF. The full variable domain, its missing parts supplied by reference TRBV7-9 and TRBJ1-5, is DTGVSQNPRHKITKRGQNVTFRCDPISEHNRLYWYRQTLGQGPEFLTYFQNEAQLEKSRLLSDRFSAERPKGSFSTLEIQRTEQGDSAMYLCASKNQPQHFGDGTRLSIL.

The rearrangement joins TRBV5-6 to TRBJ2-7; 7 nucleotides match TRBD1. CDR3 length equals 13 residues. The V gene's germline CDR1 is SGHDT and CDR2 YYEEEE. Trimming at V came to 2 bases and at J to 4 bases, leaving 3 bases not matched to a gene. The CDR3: CASSFRDRYEQYF. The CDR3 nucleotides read TGTGCCAGCAGCTTCCGGGACAGATACGAGCAGTACTTC.

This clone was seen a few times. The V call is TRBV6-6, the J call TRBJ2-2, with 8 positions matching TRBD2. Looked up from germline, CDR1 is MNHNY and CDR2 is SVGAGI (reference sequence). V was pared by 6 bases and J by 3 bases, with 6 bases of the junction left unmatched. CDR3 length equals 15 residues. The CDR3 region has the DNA TGTGCCAGCAGGGCGGGGGGCTCGGACACCGGGGAGCTGTTTTTT. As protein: CASRAGGSDTGELFF.

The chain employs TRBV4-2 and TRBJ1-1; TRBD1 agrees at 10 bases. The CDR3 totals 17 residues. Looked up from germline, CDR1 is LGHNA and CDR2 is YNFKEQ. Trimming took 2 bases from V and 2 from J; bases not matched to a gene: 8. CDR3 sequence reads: CASSQTGTGVVNTEAFF. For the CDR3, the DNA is TGTGCCAGCAGCCAAACCGGGACAGGGGTGGTTAACACTGAAGCTTTCTTT.

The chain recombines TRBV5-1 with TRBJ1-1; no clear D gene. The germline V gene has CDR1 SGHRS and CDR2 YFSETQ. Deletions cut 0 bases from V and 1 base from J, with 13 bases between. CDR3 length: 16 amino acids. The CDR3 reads CASSLGPGRPNTEAFF. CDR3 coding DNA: TGCGCCAGCAGCTTGGGGCCCGGCAGGCCGAACACTGAAGCTTTCTTT.

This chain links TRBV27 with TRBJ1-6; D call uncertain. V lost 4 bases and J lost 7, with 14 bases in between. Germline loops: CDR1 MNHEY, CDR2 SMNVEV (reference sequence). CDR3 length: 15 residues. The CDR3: CASSSEGYRNSPLHF. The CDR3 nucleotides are TGTGCCAGCAGTTCCGAGGGTTATCGGAATTCACCCCTCCACTTT.

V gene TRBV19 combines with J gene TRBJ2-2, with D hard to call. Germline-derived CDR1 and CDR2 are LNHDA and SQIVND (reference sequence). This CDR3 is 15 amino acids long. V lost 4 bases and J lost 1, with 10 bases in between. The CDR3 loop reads CASSKRTLNTGELFF. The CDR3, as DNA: TGTGCCAGTAGTAAACGGACCTTGAACACCGGGGAGCTGTTTTTT.

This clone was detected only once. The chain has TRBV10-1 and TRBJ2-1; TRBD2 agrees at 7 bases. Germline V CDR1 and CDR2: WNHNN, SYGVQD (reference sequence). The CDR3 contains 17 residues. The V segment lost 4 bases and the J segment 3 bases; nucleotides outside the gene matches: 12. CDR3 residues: CASSADPREALYNEQFF. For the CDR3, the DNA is TGCGCCAGCAGTGCGGACCCCCGGGAGGCCCTCTACAATGAGCAGTTCTTC.

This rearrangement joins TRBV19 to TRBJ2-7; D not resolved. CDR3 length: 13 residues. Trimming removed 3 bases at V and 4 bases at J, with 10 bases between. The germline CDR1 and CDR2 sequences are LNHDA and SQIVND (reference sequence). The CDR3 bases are TGTGCCAGTAGTATGCCGCGGAGTTACGAGCAGTACTTC. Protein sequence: CASSMPRSYEQYF.